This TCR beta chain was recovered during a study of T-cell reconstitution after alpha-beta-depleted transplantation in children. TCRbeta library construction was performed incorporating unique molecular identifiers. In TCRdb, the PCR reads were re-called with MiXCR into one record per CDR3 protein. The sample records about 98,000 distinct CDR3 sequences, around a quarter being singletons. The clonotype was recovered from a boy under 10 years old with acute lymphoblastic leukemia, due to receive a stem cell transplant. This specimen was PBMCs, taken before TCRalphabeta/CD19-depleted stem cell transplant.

The CDR3 region has the DNA TGCAGTGCTAGCGTCCCGGGTAATCAGCCCCAGCATTTT. It encodes CSASVPGNQPQHF. The chain couples TRBV20-1 to TRBJ1-5, with D unresolved. Trimming removed 3 bases at V and 4 bases at J, with 10 bases between. Germline loops: CDR1 DFQATT, CDR2 SNEGSKA (reference sequence). This CDR3 has 13 residues.